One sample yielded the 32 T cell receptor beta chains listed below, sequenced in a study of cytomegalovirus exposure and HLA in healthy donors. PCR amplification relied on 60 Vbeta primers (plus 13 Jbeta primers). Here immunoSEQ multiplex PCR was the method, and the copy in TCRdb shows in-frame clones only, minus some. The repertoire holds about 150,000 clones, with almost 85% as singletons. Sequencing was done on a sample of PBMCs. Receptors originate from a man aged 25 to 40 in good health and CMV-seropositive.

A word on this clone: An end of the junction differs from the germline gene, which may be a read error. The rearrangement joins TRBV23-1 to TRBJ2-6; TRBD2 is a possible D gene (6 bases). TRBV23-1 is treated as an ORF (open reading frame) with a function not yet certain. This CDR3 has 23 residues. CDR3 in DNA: TGCGCCAGCAGTCACCACACCCCGGGAGACTACATGGAAATTCCCTCTGGGGCCAACGGCCTGACTTTC. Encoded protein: CASSHHTPGDYMEIPSGANGLTF.

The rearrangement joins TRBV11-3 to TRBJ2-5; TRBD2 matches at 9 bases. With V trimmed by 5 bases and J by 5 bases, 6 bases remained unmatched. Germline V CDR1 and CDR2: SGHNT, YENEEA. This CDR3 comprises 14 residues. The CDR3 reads CASSQNSGGETQYF. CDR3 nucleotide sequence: TGTGCCAGCAGCCAGAACAGCGGGGGGGAGACCCAGTACTTC.

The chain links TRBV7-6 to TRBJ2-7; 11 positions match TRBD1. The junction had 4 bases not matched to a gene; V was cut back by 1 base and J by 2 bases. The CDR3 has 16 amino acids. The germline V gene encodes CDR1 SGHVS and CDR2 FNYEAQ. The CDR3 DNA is TGTGCCAGCAGCTTAGTGGGGGGACAGGGGGCCTACGAGCAGTACTTC. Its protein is CASSLVGGQGAYEQYF.

The CDR3 DNA sequence: TGTGCCAGCAGTGAATATCTAGCGGGACGGGGGCAGTTCTTC. It is translated as CASSEYLAGRGQFF. The V call is TRBV2, the J call TRBJ2-1; TRBD2 agrees at 9 bases. Germline V CDR1 and CDR2: SNHLY, FYNNEI. V trimming: 2 bases; J trimming: 12 bases; junction bases outside the gene matches: 8. This CDR3 region has 14 residues. The variable domain in full, with the rest retrieved from reference TRBV2 and TRBJ2-1, is EPEVTQTPSHQVTQMGQEVILRCVPISNHLYFYWYRQILGQKVEFLVSFYNNEISEKSEIFDDQFSVERPDGSNFTLKIRSTKLEDSAMYFCASSEYLAGRGQFFGPGTRLTVL.

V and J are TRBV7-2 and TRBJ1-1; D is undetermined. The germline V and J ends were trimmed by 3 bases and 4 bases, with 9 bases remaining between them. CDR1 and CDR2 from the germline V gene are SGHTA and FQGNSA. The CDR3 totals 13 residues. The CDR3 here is CASSLRLATEAFF. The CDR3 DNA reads TGTGCCAGCAGCTTGAGGCTCGCCACTGAAGCTTTCTTT.

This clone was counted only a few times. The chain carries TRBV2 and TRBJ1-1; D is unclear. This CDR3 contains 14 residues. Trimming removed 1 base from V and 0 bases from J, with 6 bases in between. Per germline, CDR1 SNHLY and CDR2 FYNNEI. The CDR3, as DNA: TGTGCCAGCAGTGAAGGTCAGTTGAACACTGAAGCTTTCTTT. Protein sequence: CASSEGQLNTEAFF.

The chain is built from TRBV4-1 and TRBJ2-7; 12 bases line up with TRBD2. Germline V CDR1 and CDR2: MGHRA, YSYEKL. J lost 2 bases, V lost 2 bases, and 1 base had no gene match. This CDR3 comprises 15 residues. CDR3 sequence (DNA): TGCGCCAGCAGCCAAACTAGCGGGAGGACCTACGAGCAGTACTTC. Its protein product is CASSQTSGRTYEQYF.

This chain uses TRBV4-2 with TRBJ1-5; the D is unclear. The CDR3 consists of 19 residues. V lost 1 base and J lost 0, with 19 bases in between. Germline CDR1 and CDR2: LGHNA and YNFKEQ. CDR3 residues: CASSQGLGSSVYSNQPQHF. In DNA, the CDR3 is TGTGCCAGCAGCCAAGGCCTGGGGAGCTCAGTGTATAGCAATCAGCCCCAGCATTTT.

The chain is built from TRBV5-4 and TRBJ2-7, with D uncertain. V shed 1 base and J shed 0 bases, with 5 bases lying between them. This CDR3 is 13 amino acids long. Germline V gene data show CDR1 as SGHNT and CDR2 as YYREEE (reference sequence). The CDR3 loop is CASSLHSSYEQYF. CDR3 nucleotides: TGTGCCAGCAGCTTGCACTCCTCCTACGAGCAGTACTTC.

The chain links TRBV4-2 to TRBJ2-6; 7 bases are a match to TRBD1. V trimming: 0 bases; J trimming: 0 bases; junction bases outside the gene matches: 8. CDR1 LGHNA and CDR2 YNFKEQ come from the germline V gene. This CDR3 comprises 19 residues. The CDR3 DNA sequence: TGTGCCAGCAGCCAAGAATGGAGGACAGGAGCCTCTGGGGCCAACGTCCTGACTTTC. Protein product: CASSQEWRTGASGANVLTF.

CDR3 nucleotides: TGTGCCAGCAGCTTGAGGAACGGCTTGCGGAATGAGCAGTTCTTC. Translated: CASSLRNGLRNEQFF. This chain links TRBV13 with TRBJ2-1, with D unclear. The CDR3 length is 15 residues. Germline lookup yields CDR1 PRHDT and CDR2 FYEKMQ (reference sequence). Trimming took 3 bases from V and 7 from J, leaving 16 bases between them.

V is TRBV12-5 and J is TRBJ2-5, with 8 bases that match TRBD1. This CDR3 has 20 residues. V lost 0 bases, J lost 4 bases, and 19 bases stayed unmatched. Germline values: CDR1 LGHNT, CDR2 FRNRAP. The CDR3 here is CASGLVTWTGRMFLRETQYF. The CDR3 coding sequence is TGTGCTAGTGGTTTGGTAACCTGGACAGGGAGGATGTTCCTACGAGAGACCCAGTACTTC. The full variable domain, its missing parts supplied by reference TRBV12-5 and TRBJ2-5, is DARVTQTPRHKVTEMGQEVTMRCQPILGHNTVFWYRQTMMQGLELLAYFRNRAPLDDSGMPKDRFSAEMPDATLATLKIQPSEPRDSAVYFCASGLVTWTGRMFLRETQYFGPGTRLLVL.

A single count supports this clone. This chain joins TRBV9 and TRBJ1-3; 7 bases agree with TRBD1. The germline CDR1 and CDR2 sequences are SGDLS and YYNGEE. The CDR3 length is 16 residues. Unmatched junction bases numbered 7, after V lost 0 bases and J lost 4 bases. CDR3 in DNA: TGTGCCAGCAGCGTAGCCGTACAGGGGAAGGGAAACACCATATATTTT. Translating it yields CASSVAVQGKGNTIYF.

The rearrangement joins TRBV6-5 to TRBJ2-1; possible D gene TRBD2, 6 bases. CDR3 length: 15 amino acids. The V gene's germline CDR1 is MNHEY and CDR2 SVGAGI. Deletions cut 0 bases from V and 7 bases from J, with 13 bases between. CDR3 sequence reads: CASSYSFLARNEQFF. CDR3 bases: TGTGCCAGCAGTTACTCTTTCCTAGCGAGGAATGAGCAGTTCTTC.

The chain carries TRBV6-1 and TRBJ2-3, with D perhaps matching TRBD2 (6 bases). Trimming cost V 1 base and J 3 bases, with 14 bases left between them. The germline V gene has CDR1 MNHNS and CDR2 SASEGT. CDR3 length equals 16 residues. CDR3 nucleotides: TGTGCCAGCAGTGAAGTGGGCGGGACCTTGACAGATACGCAGTATTTT. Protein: CASSEVGGTLTDTQYF.

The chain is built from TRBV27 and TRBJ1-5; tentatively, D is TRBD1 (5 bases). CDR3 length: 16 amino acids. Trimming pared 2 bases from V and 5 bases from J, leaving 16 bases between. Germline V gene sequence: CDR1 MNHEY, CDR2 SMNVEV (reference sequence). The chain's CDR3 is CASSLDGRVMYQPQHF. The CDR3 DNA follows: TGTGCCAGCAGTTTAGACGGCAGGGTTATGTATCAGCCCCAGCATTTT.

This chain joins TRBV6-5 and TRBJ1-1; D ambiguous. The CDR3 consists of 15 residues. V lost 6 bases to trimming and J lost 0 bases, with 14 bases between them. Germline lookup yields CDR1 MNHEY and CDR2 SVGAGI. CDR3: CASSAALILNTEAFF. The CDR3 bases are TGTGCCAGCAGCGCAGCGTTGATATTGAACACTGAAGCTTTCTTT.

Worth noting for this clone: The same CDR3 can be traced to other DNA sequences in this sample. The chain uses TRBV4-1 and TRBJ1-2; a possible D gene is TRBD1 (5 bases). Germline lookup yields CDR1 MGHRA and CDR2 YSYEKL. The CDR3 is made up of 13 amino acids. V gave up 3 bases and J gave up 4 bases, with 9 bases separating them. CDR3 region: CASSQLGLYGYTF. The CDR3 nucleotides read TGCGCCAGCAGCCAGCTGGGACTCTATGGCTACACCTTC.

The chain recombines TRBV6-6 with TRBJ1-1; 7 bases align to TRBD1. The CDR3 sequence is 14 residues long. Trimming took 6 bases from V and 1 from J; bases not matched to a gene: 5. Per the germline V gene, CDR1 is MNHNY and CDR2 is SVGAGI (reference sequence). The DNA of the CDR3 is TGTGCCAGCAGAGACAGGGACAGGAACACTGAAGCTTTCTTT. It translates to CASRDRDRNTEAFF.

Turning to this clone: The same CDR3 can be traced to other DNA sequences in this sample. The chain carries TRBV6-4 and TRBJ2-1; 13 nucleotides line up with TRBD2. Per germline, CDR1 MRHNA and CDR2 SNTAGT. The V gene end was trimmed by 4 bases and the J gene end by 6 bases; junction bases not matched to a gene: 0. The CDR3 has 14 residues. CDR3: CASSGLAGGNEQFF. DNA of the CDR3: TGTGCCAGCAGTGGACTAGCGGGGGGCAATGAGCAGTTCTTC.

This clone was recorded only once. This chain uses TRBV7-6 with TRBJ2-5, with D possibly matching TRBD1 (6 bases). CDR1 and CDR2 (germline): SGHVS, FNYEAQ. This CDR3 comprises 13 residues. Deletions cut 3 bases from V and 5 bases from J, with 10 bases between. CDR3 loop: CASSFRGDETQYF. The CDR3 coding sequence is TGTGCCAGCAGCTTCAGGGGAGACGAGACCCAGTACTTC.

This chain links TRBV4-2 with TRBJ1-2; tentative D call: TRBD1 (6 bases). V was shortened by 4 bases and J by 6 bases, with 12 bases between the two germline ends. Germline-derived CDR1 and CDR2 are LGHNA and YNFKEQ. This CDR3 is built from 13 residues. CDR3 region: CASSPGEGNGYTF. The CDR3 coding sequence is TGTGCCAGCAGCCCAGGGGAGGGGAATGGCTACACCTTC.

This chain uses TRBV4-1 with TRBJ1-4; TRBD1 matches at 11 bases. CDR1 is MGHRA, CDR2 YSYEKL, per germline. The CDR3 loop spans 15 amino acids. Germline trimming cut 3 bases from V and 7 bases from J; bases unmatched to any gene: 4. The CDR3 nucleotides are TGCGCCAGCAGCCAGGCCGGGACAGGGGGTGAAAAACTGTTTTTT. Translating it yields CASSQAGTGGEKLFF.

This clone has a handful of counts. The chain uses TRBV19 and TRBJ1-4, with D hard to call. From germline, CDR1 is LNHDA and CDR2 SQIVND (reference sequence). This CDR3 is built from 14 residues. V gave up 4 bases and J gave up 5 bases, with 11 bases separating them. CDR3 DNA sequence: TGTGCCAGTAGTACTTCAGCGCTAAATGAAAAACTGTTTTTT. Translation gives CASSTSALNEKLFF.

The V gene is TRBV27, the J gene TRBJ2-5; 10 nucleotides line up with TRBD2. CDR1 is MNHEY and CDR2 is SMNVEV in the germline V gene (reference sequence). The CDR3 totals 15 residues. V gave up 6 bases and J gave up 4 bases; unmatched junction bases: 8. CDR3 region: CASRPSGRGIETQYF. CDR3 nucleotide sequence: TGTGCCAGCAGACCTAGCGGGAGAGGAATAGAGACCCAGTACTTC.

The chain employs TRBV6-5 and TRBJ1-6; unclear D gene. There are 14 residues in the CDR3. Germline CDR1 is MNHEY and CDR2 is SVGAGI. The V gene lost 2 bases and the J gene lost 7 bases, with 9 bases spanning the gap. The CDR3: CASSYSQRNSPLHF. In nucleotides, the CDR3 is TGTGCCAGCAGTTACAGCCAGAGGAATTCACCCCTCCACTTT.

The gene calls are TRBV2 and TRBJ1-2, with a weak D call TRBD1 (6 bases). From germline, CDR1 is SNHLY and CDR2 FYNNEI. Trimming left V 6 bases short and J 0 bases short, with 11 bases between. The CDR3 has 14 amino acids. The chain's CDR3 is CASRAWTANYGYTF. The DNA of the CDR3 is TGTGCCAGCAGAGCCTGGACAGCTAACTATGGCTACACCTTC.

CDR3 sequence reads: CSVRQGREKLFF. The CDR3 DNA reads TGCAGCGTGCGACAGGGGAGGGAAAAACTGTTTTTT. This chain connects TRBV29-1 to TRBJ1-4; 8 nucleotides match TRBD1. Germline CDR1 SQVTM, CDR2 ANQGSEA. This CDR3 is built from 12 residues. Trimming at V came to 6 bases and at J to 8 bases, leaving 5 bases not matched to a gene.

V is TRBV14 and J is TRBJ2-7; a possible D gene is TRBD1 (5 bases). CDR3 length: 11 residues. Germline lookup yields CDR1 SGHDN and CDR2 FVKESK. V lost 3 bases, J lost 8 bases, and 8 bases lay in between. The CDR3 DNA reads TGTGCCAGCAGCCACCTGGACAAGCAGTACTTC. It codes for CASSHLDKQYF.

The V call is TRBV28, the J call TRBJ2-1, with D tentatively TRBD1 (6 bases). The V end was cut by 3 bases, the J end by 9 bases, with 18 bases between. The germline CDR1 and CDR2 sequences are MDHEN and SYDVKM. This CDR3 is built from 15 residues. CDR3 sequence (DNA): TGTGCCAGCAGTTTCCGACAGGTCGTGCCGGGTGAGCAGTTCTTC. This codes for CASSFRQVVPGEQFF.

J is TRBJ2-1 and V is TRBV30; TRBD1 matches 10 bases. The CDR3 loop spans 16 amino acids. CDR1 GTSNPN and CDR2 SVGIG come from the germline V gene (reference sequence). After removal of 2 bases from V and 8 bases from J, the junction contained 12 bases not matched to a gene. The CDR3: CAWSRQGAQGSYEQFF. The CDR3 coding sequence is TGTGCCTGGAGTAGACAGGGGGCGCAGGGATCATATGAGCAGTTCTTC.

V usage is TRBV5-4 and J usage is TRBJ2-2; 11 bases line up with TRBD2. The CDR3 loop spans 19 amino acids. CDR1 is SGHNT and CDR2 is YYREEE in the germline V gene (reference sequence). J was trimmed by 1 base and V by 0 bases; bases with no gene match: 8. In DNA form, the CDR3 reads TGTGCCAGCAGCTTGGATGTAGCGGGAGGGCCGGGGAACACCGGGGAGCTGTTTTTT. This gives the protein CASSLDVAGGPGNTGELFF.